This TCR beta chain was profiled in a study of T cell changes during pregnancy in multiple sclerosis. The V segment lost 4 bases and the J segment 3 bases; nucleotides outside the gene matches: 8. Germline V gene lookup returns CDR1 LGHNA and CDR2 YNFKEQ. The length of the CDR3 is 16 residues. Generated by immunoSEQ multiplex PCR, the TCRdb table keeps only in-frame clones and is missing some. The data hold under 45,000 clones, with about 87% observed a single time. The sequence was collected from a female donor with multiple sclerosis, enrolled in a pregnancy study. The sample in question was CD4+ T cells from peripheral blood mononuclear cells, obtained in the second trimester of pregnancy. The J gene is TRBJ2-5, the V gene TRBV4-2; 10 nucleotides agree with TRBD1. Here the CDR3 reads CASSRSLGQGEETQYF. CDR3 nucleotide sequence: TGTGCCAGCAGCCGAAGCCTAGGACAGGGGGAAGAGACCCAGTACTTC.